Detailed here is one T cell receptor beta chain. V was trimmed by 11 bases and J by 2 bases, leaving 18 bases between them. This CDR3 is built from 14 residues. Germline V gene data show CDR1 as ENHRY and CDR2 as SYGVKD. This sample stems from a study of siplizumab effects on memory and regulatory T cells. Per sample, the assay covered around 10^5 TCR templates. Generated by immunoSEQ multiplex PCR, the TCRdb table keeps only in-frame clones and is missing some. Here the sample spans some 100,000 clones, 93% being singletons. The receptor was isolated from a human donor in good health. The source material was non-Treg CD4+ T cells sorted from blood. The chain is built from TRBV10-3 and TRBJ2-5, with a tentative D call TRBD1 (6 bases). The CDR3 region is CAVRTRGQQETQYF. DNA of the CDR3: TGTGCCGTCCGTACCAGGGGCCAACAAGAGACCCAGTACTTC.